These 25 T cell receptor beta chains originate from one sample sequenced in a study of cytomegalovirus exposure and HLA in healthy donors. Researchers ran the PCR with 60 Vbeta and 13 Jbeta primers. Here immunoSEQ multiplex PCR was the method, and the copy in TCRdb shows in-frame clones only, minus some. The repertoire holds approximately 190,000 clones, with around 75% as singletons. The sample taken for sequencing was PBMCs. All receptors come from a woman in her twenties or thirties in good health and CMV-seropositive.

J is TRBJ1-1 and V is TRBV7-2; 7 nucleotides align to TRBD1. Germline V lookup: CDR1 SGHTA, CDR2 FQGNSA. The trim removed 3 bases at V and 4 bases at J, leaving 8 bases unmatched. The CDR3 is made up of 15 amino acids. CDR3 residues: CASSFRLNRGTEAFF. The CDR3 bases are TGTGCCAGCAGCTTTCGGCTGAACAGGGGCACTGAAGCTTTCTTT.

V is TRBV5-1 and J is TRBJ2-3, with TRBD1 matching 9 bases. Germline assignment: CDR1 SGHRS and CDR2 YFSETQ. The V segment lost 3 bases and the J segment 5 bases; nucleotides outside the gene matches: 7. This CDR3 has 15 residues. The CDR3 sequence: CASSSRQGEIDTQYF. The CDR3 DNA sequence: TGCGCCAGCAGCTCGCGACAGGGGGAAATAGATACGCAGTATTTT.

About this clone itself: Compared with germline, one end of the junction differs, possibly owing to a read error. This sequence joins TRBV4-2 and TRBJ1-2; TRBD1 aligns across 10 bases. The CDR3 contains 15 residues. CDR1 and CDR2 from the germline V gene are LGHNA and YNFKEQ. The CDR3, as DNA: TGTGCCAGCAGCCAAGGGGGGACAGGGGTAGATGGCTACCCCTTC. Protein product: CASSQGGTGVDGYPF.

The chain joins TRBV10-3 to TRBJ1-1, with D perhaps matching TRBD1 (5 bases). There are 13 residues in the CDR3. The V end lost 11 bases, the J end lost 1 base, and 14 bases lay between the germline ends. Germline loops: CDR1 ENHRY, CDR2 SYGVKD. The CDR3 DNA sequence: TGTGCCGGAAAGGACATGTCGAACACTGAAGCTTTCTTT. Translating gives CAGKDMSNTEAFF.

V is TRBV9 and J is TRBJ2-1; 8 nucleotides agree with TRBD2. The ends lost 0 bases at V and 7 bases at J; junction bases unmatched: 9. CDR1 and CDR2 from the germline V gene are SGDLS and YYNGEE. This CDR3 has 16 amino acids. The CDR3 here is CASSVAERGGLNEQFF. The CDR3 bases are TGTGCCAGCAGCGTAGCTGAACGGGGGGGCCTTAATGAGCAGTTCTTC.

The V gene is TRBV28, the J gene TRBJ2-1; 9 bases map to TRBD1. Germline assignment: CDR1 MDHEN and CDR2 SYDVKM. The CDR3 extends over 16 amino acids. V gave up 3 bases and J gave up 7 bases; unmatched junction bases: 10. In DNA form, the CDR3 reads TGTGCCAGCAGTTTGGGGGGGGACAGGGTTAGGAATGAGCAGTTCTTC. Translating it yields CASSLGGDRVRNEQFF.

The CDR3 loop is CASSQDRVGGGPADTQYF. The CDR3, as DNA: TGCGCCAGCAGCCAAGATCGGGTGGGGGGAGGGCCGGCAGATACGCAGTATTTT. The rearrangement joins TRBV4-1 to TRBJ2-3, with 7 bases fitting TRBD2. There are 18 residues in the CDR3. V shed 0 bases, J shed 4 bases, and the junction held 13 bases outside the gene matches. Per germline, CDR1 MGHRA and CDR2 YSYEKL.

The CDR3 region has the DNA TGCGCCAGCAGCGGCGGGGACAGGGGTAATGAAAAACTGTTTTTT. As protein: CASSGGDRGNEKLFF. This sequence joins TRBV5-1 and TRBJ1-4; 10 nucleotides agree with TRBD1. V trimming: 4 bases; J trimming: 4 bases; junction bases outside the gene matches: 4. Germline values: CDR1 SGHRS, CDR2 YFSETQ. The CDR3 is 15 amino acids.

The table lists this clone with a count of one. V usage is TRBV5-1 and J usage is TRBJ1-4, with 7 positions matching TRBD1. Trimming removed 4 bases from V and 3 bases from J; junction bases left unmatched: 3. Germline-derived CDR1 and CDR2 are SGHRS and YFSETQ. This CDR3 region has 14 residues. The CDR3 DNA reads as TGCGCCAGCAGCCTGGGGACAGCTAATGAAAAACTGTTTTTT. Protein product: CASSLGTANEKLFF.

V usage is TRBV7-2 and J usage is TRBJ1-5; D is possibly TRBD1 (6 bases). The V gene's germline CDR1 is SGHTA and CDR2 FQGNSA. This CDR3 spans 14 amino acids. Trimming removed 2 bases from V and 6 bases from J, with 11 bases in between. The CDR3 sequence is CASSLFVQGQPQHF. In DNA, the CDR3 is TGTGCCAGCAGCTTATTCGTACAGGGTCAGCCCCAGCATTTT.

The gene calls are TRBV6-6 and TRBJ1-5; D unclear. The V and J ends lost 2 bases and 6 bases respectively, with 8 bases between them. In germline, CDR1 is MNHNY, CDR2 SVGAGI (reference sequence). This CDR3 spans 13 amino acids. In DNA form, the CDR3 reads TGTGCCAGCAGTTACCGCGCCGGTCAGCCCCAGCATTTT. Residues: CASSYRAGQPQHF.

This sequence joins TRBV29-1 and TRBJ1-2; 9 nucleotides match TRBD1. Germline V CDR1 and CDR2: SQVTM, ANQGSEA. After removal of 2 bases from V and 3 bases from J, the junction contained 4 bases not matched to a gene. The CDR3 consists of 14 residues. CDR3 residues: CSVETRDRDYGYTF. The CDR3 nucleotides read TGCAGCGTTGAAACCAGGGACAGGGACTATGGCTACACCTTC.

This clone was seen a few times. V gene TRBV5-5 combines with J gene TRBJ1-1; 9 bases agree with TRBD1. CDR1 is SGHKS and CDR2 is YYEKEE in the germline V gene (reference sequence). Trimming cost V 0 bases and J 6 bases; bases outside gene matches: 6. The length of the CDR3 is 15 residues. The CDR3 loop reads CASSLEGTGWSEAFF. The CDR3 DNA reads as TGTGCCAGCAGCTTGGAAGGGACAGGGTGGTCTGAAGCTTTCTTT.

The chain couples TRBV5-4 to TRBJ2-7; 8 positions agree with TRBD2. Germline V gene data show CDR1 as SGHNT and CDR2 as YYREEE (reference sequence). This CDR3 contains 15 residues. The V gene end was trimmed by 3 bases and the J gene end by 5 bases; junction bases not matched to a gene: 10. CDR3 sequence: CASSSQGAGVHEQYF. The CDR3, as DNA: TGTGCCAGCAGCTCCCAAGGAGCGGGAGTACACGAGCAGTACTTC. Variable domain in full (rest from reference TRBV5-4 and TRBJ2-7): ETGVTQSPTHLIKTRGQQVTLRCSSQSGHNTVSWYQQALGQGPQFIFQYYREEENGRGNFPPRFSGLQFPNYSSELNVNALELDDSALYLCASSSQGAGVHEQYFGPGTRLTVT.

This clone was counted only a few times. One end of the junction is discordant with germline, which a read error may explain. The chain has TRBV7-7 and TRBJ2-5; the match to TRBD2 covers 7 bases. The DNA matches TRBJ2-7 better at its end, which makes the J call doubtful. The germline CDR1 and CDR2 sequences are SSHAT and FNYEAQ (reference sequence). The CDR3 runs to 16 residues. The CDR3 region has the DNA TGTGCTAGCAGCTTAGTCTCACTAGCGCGCTCCTACGAGCAGTACTTC. Amino acids: CASSLVSLARSYEQYF.

This clone was seen only a few times. V and J are TRBV19 and TRBJ2-7, with D maybe TRBD2 (5 bases). Germline V CDR1 and CDR2: LNHDA, SQIVND (reference sequence). The CDR3 is 13 amino acids. Trimming took 10 bases from V and 4 from J, leaving 17 bases between them. The CDR3 bases are TGTGCCACCACACGGGGTACGGGGTACGAGCAGTACTTC. This gives the protein CATTRGTGYEQYF. The full variable domain, with the rest looked up from reference TRBV19 and TRBJ2-7, is DGGITQSPKYLFRKEGQNVTLSCEQNLNHDAMYWYRQDPGQGLRLIYYSQIVNDFQKGDIAEGYSVSREKKESFPLTVTSAQKNPTAFYLCATTRGTGYEQYFGPGTRLTVT.

Only a few counts were recorded for this clone. This chain uses TRBV4-1 with TRBJ2-7; possibly TRBD2 for D (5 bases). This CDR3 spans 15 amino acids. Per germline, CDR1 MGHRA and CDR2 YSYEKL. Deletions cut 1 base from V and 1 base from J, with 11 bases between. DNA of the CDR3: TGCGCCAGCAGCCAAGCAACCGGGGTTTCCTACGAGCAGTACTTC. It codes for CASSQATGVSYEQYF.

The CDR3 nucleotides read TGTGCCAGCAGTTATGGGGAGGAGACCCAGTACTTC. It codes for CASSYGEETQYF. The J gene is TRBJ2-5, the V gene TRBV6-5, with a tentative D call TRBD2 (5 bases). Germline V CDR1 and CDR2: MNHEY, SVGAGI. The germline V and J ends were trimmed by 3 bases and 5 bases, with 7 bases remaining between them. The CDR3 length is 12 residues.

The DNA of the CDR3 is TGCGCCAGCACAAGGGACAGGGGGTTGGATACGCAGTATTTT. It yields the protein CASTRDRGLDTQYF. The genes are TRBV5-1 and TRBJ2-3; 11 bases are shared with TRBD1. The V gene end was trimmed by 6 bases and the J gene end by 6 bases; junction bases not matched to a gene: 6. This CDR3 is built from 14 residues. Germline V gene lookup returns CDR1 SGHRS and CDR2 YFSETQ.

The rearrangement links TRBV2 to TRBJ1-5; D gene uncertain. This CDR3 spans 13 amino acids. Germline CDR1 SNHLY, CDR2 FYNNEI. V was shortened by 5 bases and J by 3 bases, with 8 bases between the two germline ends. The CDR3, as DNA: TGTGCCAGCAGTACAGAATTCAATCAGCCCCAGCATTTT. This gives the protein CASSTEFNQPQHF.

CDR3: CAIGIAGADEQFF. The DNA of the CDR3 is TGTGCCATTGGAATAGCGGGAGCGGATGAGCAGTTCTTC. The chain has TRBV10-3 and TRBJ2-1, with TRBD2 identical over 9 bases. The germline CDR1 and CDR2 sequences are ENHRY and SYGVKD. This CDR3 is 13 amino acids long. J lost 8 bases, V lost 9 bases, and 8 bases had no gene match.

The chain couples TRBV13 to TRBJ1-2; 7 bases align to TRBD1. V shed 1 base, J shed 6 bases, and the junction held 20 bases outside the gene matches. The CDR3 is 19 residues long. Germline CDR1 is PRHDT and CDR2 is FYEKMQ (reference sequence). CDR3 bases: TGTGCCAGCAGCTTAGATCAGGGGCAGGGGGTACTGAAATGGAATGGCTACACCTTC. Protein product: CASSLDQGQGVLKWNGYTF.

The rearrangement links TRBV6-1 to TRBJ2-7; TRBD1 matches at 9 bases. Trimming removed 7 bases from V and 2 bases from J; junction bases left unmatched: 6. Germline values: CDR1 MNHNS, CDR2 SASEGT. This CDR3 is built from 14 residues. CDR3 region: CASTKQGATYEQYF. As DNA, the CDR3 is TGTGCCAGCACCAAACAGGGGGCCACCTACGAGCAGTACTTC.

In DNA, the CDR3 is TGTGCCAGCAGTGCATCGGAGGACGGCGACTACACCTTC. Translated: CASSASEDGDYTF. The genes are TRBV6-1 and TRBJ1-2, with D hard to call. Trimming took off 4 bases at V and 10 bases at J, with 16 bases between the two ends. Germline-derived CDR1 and CDR2 are MNHNS and SASEGT. This CDR3 is built from 13 residues.

As to this clone: The same CDR3 arises from other DNA sequences in this sample as well. V and J are TRBV6-5 and TRBJ2-2; 10 bases line up with TRBD1. CDR3 length: 14 amino acids. The V and J ends lost 5 bases and 4 bases, in that order; junction bases with no gene match: 1. Germline V gene sequence: CDR1 MNHEY, CDR2 SVGAGI. The DNA of the CDR3 is TGTGCCAGCAGTAGGACAGGGGGCACCGGGGAGCTGTTTTTT. This encodes CASSRTGGTGELFF.